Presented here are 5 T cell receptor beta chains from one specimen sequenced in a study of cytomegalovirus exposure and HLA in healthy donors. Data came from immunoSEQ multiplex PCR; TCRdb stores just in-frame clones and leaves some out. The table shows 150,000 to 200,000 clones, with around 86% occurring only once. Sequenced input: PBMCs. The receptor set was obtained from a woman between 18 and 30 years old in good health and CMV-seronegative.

The CDR3 spells CASSGRSSGNTIYF. The CDR3 DNA follows: TGTGCCAGCAGTGGGCGGAGCTCTGGAAACACCATATATTTT. This chain links TRBV2 with TRBJ1-3, with D uncertain. The germline V gene has CDR1 SNHLY and CDR2 FYNNEI. This CDR3 region has 14 residues. The V end was cut by 4 bases, the J end by 0 bases, with 7 bases between.

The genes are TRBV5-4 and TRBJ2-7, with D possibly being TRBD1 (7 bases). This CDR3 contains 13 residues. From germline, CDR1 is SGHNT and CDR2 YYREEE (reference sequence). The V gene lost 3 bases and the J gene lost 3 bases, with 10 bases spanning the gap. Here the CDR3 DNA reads TGTGCCAGCAGCTCGCAGGGGGGCTACGAGCAGTACTTC. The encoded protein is CASSSQGGYEQYF.

DNA for the CDR3: TGCAGCGTTGACGGGCCGGAGGCCACCATATATTTT. Translated, it gives CSVDGPEATIYF. The V gene is TRBV29-1, the J gene TRBJ1-3, with D unclear. The germline CDR1 and CDR2 sequences are SQVTM and ANQGSEA. With 3 bases removed from V and 9 bases from J, the gap between germline ends came to 12 bases. The CDR3 is 12 residues long.

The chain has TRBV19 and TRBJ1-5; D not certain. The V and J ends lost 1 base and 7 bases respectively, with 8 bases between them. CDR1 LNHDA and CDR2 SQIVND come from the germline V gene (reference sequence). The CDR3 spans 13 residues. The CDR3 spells CASSIGPWQPQHF. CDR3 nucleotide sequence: TGTGCCAGTAGTATAGGGCCATGGCAGCCCCAGCATTTT.

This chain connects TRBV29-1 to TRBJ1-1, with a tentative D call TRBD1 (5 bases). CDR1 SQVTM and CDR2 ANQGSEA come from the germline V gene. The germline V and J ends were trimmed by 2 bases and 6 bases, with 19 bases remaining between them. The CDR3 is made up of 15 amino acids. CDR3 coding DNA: TGCAGCGTTGAAAGCTGGTTGGCAGGGATATCTGAAGCTTTCTTT. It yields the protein CSVESWLAGISEAFF.